Only one count was recorded for the clone carrying this TCR beta chain. Method: immunoSEQ multiplex PCR; TCRdb's copy keeps in-frame clones and lacks some. The sample records about 28,000 clones, roughly 85% being singletons. V lost 0 bases to trimming and J lost 5 bases, with 9 bases between them. CDR3 length: 14 residues. From germline, CDR1 is SGHTS and CDR2 YDEGEE. The sample belongs to a study of blood T cell repertoires in COVID-19. The chain combines TRBV5-8 with TRBJ2-1; a possible D gene is TRBD2 (7 bases). The sequence came from a human donor in a cohort sampled during active COVID-19. Sequences were obtained from peripheral blood. The CDR3: CASSLGEGDNEQFF. In nucleotides, the CDR3 is TGTGCCAGCAGCTTGGGGGAGGGGGACAATGAGCAGTTCTTC.